The TCR beta chain described here comes from a study of beta chain features in type 1 diabetes. This clone showed up just a few times. Its antigen is not identified. General study findings and limits: TCRB CDR3s were moderately but significantly shorter in Type 1 diabetes patients in all four CD4+ subsets.

Germline assignment: CDR1 GTSNPN and CDR2 SVGIG (reference sequence). The CDR3 runs to 13 residues. V shed 3 bases, J shed 4 bases, and the junction held 3 bases outside the gene matches. All of the isolated RNA was reverse transcribed, so expressed TCRB transcripts were sequenced. Libraries were prepared by immunoSEQ multiplex PCR; TCRdb keeps only in-frame clonotypes and omits some of them. The repertoire holds some 240,000 clones, with 16% as singletons. The J gene is TRBJ1-1, the V gene TRBV30, with TRBD1 identical over 9 bases. The TCR originated in a man younger than 40 with type 1 diabetes. Material for sequencing was naive CD4+ T cells from blood. CDR3 residues: CAWRAQGATEAFF. The CDR3 DNA follows: TGTGCCTGGAGAGCACAGGGGGCCACTGAAGCTTTCTTT. Full variable domain (rest looked up from reference TRBV30 and TRBJ1-1): SQTIHQWPATLVQPVGSPLSLECTVEGTSNPNLYWYRQAAGRGLQLLFYSVGIGQISSEVPQNLSASRPQDRQFILSSKKLLLSDSGFYLCAWRAQGATEAFFGQGTRLTVV.